This entry concerns a single TCR beta chain. The data belong to a study of blood T cell repertoires in COVID-19. Assay: immunoSEQ multiplex PCR; the TCRdb copy retains only in-frame clones and omits some. The sample records some 150,000 clones, approximately 84% being singletons. J was trimmed by 6 bases and V by 5 bases; bases with no gene match: 11. Germline assignment: CDR1 LNHNV and CDR2 YYDKDF (reference sequence). The CDR3 contains 16 residues. The TCR sequence derives from a human donor in a cohort sampled during active COVID-19. The sample consisted of peripheral blood. This sequence joins TRBV15 and TRBJ1-5, with 9 bases lining up with TRBD1. For the CDR3, the DNA is TGTGCCACCAGCGGGTTGACGGACAGGGGTTTTCAGCCCCAGCATTTT. It is translated as CATSGLTDRGFQPQHF.